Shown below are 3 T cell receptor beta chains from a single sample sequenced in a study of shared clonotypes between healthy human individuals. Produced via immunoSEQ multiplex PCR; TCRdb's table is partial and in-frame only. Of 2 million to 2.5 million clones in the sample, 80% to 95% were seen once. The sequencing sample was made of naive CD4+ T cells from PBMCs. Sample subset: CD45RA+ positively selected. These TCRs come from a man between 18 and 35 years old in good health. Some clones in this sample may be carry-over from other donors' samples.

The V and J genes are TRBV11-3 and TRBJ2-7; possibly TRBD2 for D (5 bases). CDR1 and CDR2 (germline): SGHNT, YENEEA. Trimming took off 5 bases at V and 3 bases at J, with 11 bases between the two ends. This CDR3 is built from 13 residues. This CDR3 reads CASSHTTSYEQYF. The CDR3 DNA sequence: TGTGCCAGCAGCCACACTACTAGCTACGAGCAGTACTTC.

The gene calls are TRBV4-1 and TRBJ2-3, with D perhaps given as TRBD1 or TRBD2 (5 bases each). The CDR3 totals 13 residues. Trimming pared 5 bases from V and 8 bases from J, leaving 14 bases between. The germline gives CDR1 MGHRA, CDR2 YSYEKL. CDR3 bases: TGCGCCAGCAGCACAAGAGGGGCGAGTACGCAGTATTTT. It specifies CASSTRGASTQYF.

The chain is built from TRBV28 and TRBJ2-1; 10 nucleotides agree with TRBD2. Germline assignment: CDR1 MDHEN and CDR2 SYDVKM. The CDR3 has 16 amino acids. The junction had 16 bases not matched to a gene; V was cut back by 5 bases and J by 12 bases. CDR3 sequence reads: CASSPPGLAPSGGQFF. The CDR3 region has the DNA TGTGCCAGCAGTCCCCCGGGACTAGCGCCTTCGGGTGGGCAGTTCTTC. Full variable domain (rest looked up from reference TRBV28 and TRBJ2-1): DVKVTQSSRYLVKRTGEKVFLECVQDMDHENMFWYRQDPGLGLRLIYFSYDVKMKEKGDIPEGYSVSREKKERFSLILESASTNQTSMYLCASSPPGLAPSGGQFFGPGTRLTVL.